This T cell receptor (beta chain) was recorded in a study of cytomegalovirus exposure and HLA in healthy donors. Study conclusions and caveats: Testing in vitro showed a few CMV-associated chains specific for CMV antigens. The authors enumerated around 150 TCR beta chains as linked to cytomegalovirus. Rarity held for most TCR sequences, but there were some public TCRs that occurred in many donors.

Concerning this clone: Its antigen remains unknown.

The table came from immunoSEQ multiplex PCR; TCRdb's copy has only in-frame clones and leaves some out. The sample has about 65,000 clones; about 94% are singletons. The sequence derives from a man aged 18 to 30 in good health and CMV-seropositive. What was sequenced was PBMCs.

Here the CDR3 reads CASSETAGVIQYF. CDR3 bases: TGCGCCAGCAGTGAGACGGCAGGGGTCATTCAGTACTTC. The V gene is TRBV10-2, the J gene TRBJ2-4; D possibly corresponds to TRBD1 (6 bases). Trimming cost V 2 bases and J 9 bases, with 11 bases left between them. Per germline, CDR1 WSHSY and CDR2 SAAADI. CDR3 length equals 13 residues.